The 25 T cell receptor beta chains below come from one sample, sequenced in a study of long-term antiretroviral therapy in people with HIV. This was the immunoSEQ v3.0 assay at survey level. Assay used: immunoSEQ multiplex PCR; TCRdb lists only in-frame clones, some missing. Here the sample spans about 34,000 clones, 83% being singletons. This specimen consisted of unsorted PBMCs, obtained 0.4 years before starting antiretroviral therapy. These receptors were taken from a man aged 18 to 29 with HIV.

V and J are TRBV7-8 and TRBJ2-5, with D unresolved. The CDR3 sequence is 16 residues long. V lost 1 base and J lost 0, with 12 bases in between. The germline V gene has CDR1 SGHVS and CDR2 FQNEAQ. CDR3 nucleotides: TGTGCCAGCAGCTTAGGTCGGAACTTAAACCAAGAGACCCAGTACTTC. Translation gives CASSLGRNLNQETQYF.

V gene TRBV4-1 combines with J gene TRBJ2-2; D remains unclear. Germline CDR1 is MGHRA and CDR2 is YSYEKL. The CDR3 is 14 amino acids. Deletions cut 7 bases from V and 3 bases from J, with 12 bases between. CDR3 sequence: CASTWGGYTGELFF. The CDR3 DNA follows: TGCGCCAGCACCTGGGGTGGATACACCGGGGAGCTGTTTTTT.

This rearrangement joins TRBV15 to TRBJ1-6; weak D call: TRBD1 (5 bases). The CDR3 contains 14 residues. The germline V and J ends were trimmed by 0 bases and 8 bases, with 8 bases remaining between them. Germline CDR1 is LNHNV and CDR2 is YYDKDF (reference sequence). DNA for the CDR3: TGTGCCACCAGCAGAGATGTAGGGGATTCACCCCTCCACTTT. This translates into CATSRDVGDSPLHF.

The V gene is TRBV19, the J gene TRBJ2-7, with D unclear. The V and J ends lost 11 bases and 6 bases respectively, with 14 bases between them. The length of the CDR3 is 11 residues. Germline CDR1 is LNHDA and CDR2 is SQIVND (reference sequence). The CDR3 coding sequence is TGTGCCGGAACCCTTCACTGCGAGCAGTACTTC. Protein sequence: CAGTLHCEQYF.

V is TRBV4-3 and J is TRBJ1-4, with D maybe TRBD1 (5 bases). The V gene lost 0 bases and the J gene lost 8 bases, with 13 bases spanning the gap. Germline V CDR1 and CDR2: LGHNA, YSLEER. There are 15 residues in the CDR3. CDR3 DNA: TGCGCCAGCAGCCAAGAGGGACCCCGCAACGAAAAACTGTTTTTT. Residues: CASSQEGPRNEKLFF.

CDR3 amino acids: CASSFRAGIQPQHF. The CDR3 bases are TGTGCCAGCAGTTTCAGGGCAGGGATTCAGCCCCAGCATTTT. The chain is built from TRBV28 and TRBJ1-5, with D possibly TRBD1 on 5 matching bases. Germline lookup yields CDR1 MDHEN and CDR2 SYDVKM. The CDR3 has 14 residues. V shed 3 bases and J shed 6 bases, with 12 bases lying between them.

V usage is TRBV5-1 and J usage is TRBJ1-4; 8 bases are shared with TRBD1. The CDR3 consists of 16 residues. The ends lost 0 bases at V and 2 bases at J; junction bases unmatched: 3. Per the germline V gene, CDR1 is SGHRS and CDR2 is YFSETQ. The CDR3 coding sequence is TGCGCCAGCAGCTTGGGCCAGGGGGCGACTAATGAAAAACTGTTTTTT. The encoded protein is CASSLGQGATNEKLFF.

The chain carries TRBV5-1 and TRBJ2-2; D is unclear. Germline V gene lookup returns CDR1 SGHRS and CDR2 YFSETQ. CDR3 length equals 14 residues. V shed 4 bases and J shed 3 bases, with 10 bases lying between them. This chain's CDR3 is CASSRMSDTGELFF. The CDR3 region has the DNA TGCGCCAGCAGCCGGATGTCGGACACCGGGGAGCTGTTTTTT.

Concerning this clone itself: Mismatch with germline at one junction end may stem from a read error. The rearrangement uses TRBV7-7 and TRBJ2-3; TRBD1 might be the D (7 bases). The CDR3 runs to 15 residues. Germline V gives CDR1 SSHAT, CDR2 FNYEAQ (reference sequence). The CDR3 nucleotides are TGTGCTAGCAGCTTAGGCGGGACAGCCACAGATACGCAGTATTTT. This encodes CASSLGGTATDTQYF.

The V gene is TRBV4-1, the J gene TRBJ2-3, with 10 bases fitting TRBD2. V was clipped by 1 base and J by 3 bases; unmatched bases: 4. Germline loops: CDR1 MGHRA, CDR2 YSYEKL. This CDR3 has 16 residues. CDR3 protein: CASSQVLAGATDTQYF. As DNA, the CDR3 is TGCGCCAGCAGCCAAGTCCTAGCGGGAGCGACAGATACGCAGTATTTT.

The J gene is TRBJ1-6, the V gene TRBV10-3; 7 nucleotides align to TRBD1. The CDR3 runs to 14 residues. V dropped 6 bases and J dropped 5; count of bases not matched to a gene: 4. Germline loops: CDR1 ENHRY, CDR2 SYGVKD. The CDR3, as DNA: TGTGCCATCAGGGGGACAGCCAATAATTCACCCCTCCACTTT. Translating it yields CAIRGTANNSPLHF.

V is TRBV18 and J is TRBJ2-5; no definite D call. Per the germline V gene, CDR1 is KGHSH and CDR2 is LQKENI. The CDR3 sequence is 13 residues long. The V end was cut by 2 bases, the J end by 3 bases, with 7 bases between. CDR3 sequence reads: CASSPSSKETQYF. DNA of the CDR3: TGTGCCAGCTCACCAAGTTCTAAAGAGACCCAGTACTTC. The variable domain in full, with the rest retrieved from reference TRBV18 and TRBJ2-5, is NAGVMQNPRHLVRRRGQEARLRCSPMKGHSHVYWYRQLPEEGLKFMVYLQKENIIDESGMPKERFSAEFPKEGPSILRIQQVVRGDSAAYFCASSPSSKETQYFGPGTRLLVL.

This clone is medium-sized. V usage is TRBV7-8 and J usage is TRBJ2-1; unclear D gene. This CDR3 region has 13 residues. V gave up 1 base and J gave up 8 bases, with 9 bases separating them. Germline V gene sequence: CDR1 SGHVS, CDR2 FQNEAQ. The DNA of the CDR3 is TGTGCCAGCAGCTTAGGTTCCAGCTATGAGCAGTTCTTC. Amino acid sequence: CASSLGSSYEQFF.

The J gene is TRBJ2-7, the V gene TRBV7-2, with D perhaps matching TRBD2 (6 bases). CDR1 SGHTA and CDR2 FQGNSA come from the germline V gene. Deletions cut 5 bases from V and 3 bases from J, with 11 bases between. This CDR3 is built from 13 residues. The CDR3: CASSPAGNYEQYF. CDR3 sequence (DNA): TGTGCCAGCAGCCCCGCGGGGAACTACGAGCAGTACTTC.

This chain connects TRBV6-5 to TRBJ1-1, with D possibly matching TRBD1 (6 bases). Trimming pared 6 bases from V and 0 bases from J, leaving 11 bases between. This CDR3 comprises 14 residues. Germline lookup yields CDR1 MNHEY and CDR2 SVGAGI. The CDR3 sequence is CASSDRTMNTEAFF. As DNA, the CDR3 is TGTGCCAGCAGCGACAGGACTATGAACACTGAAGCTTTCTTT.

In regard to this clone: This same CDR3 is encoded by further DNA sequences in the sample. The chain couples TRBV27 to TRBJ1-5; perhaps TRBD1 as D (6 bases). Germline-derived CDR1 and CDR2 are MNHEY and SMNVEV (reference sequence). The CDR3 sequence is 15 residues long. Trimming stripped 0 bases from V and 3 bases from J, with 9 bases between. This CDR3 reads CASSLSWDTNQPQHF. The CDR3, as DNA: TGTGCCAGCAGTTTATCTTGGGACACCAATCAGCCCCAGCATTTT.

This clone was counted a single time. This chain links TRBV25-1 with TRBJ2-1; D uncertain. The V end lost 0 bases, the J end lost 13 bases, and 16 bases lay between the germline ends. Germline-derived CDR1 and CDR2 are MGHDK and SYGVNS. This CDR3 region has 14 residues. CDR3 loop: CASSEYGLVNRQFF. The CDR3 DNA sequence: TGTGCCAGCAGTGAATACGGCCTAGTTAATCGACAGTTCTTC.

The chain recombines TRBV10-1 with TRBJ2-1, with 9 positions matching TRBD2. The CDR3 has 15 residues. CDR1 and CDR2 (germline): WNHNN, SYGVQD (reference sequence). Trimming cost V 5 bases and J 2 bases; bases outside gene matches: 4. CDR3 region: CASSLSGGTYNEQFF. The CDR3 DNA sequence: TGCGCCAGCAGTCTTAGCGGGGGAACCTACAATGAGCAGTTCTTC.

The chain has TRBV27 and TRBJ2-7; 7 bases map to TRBD2. CDR3 length: 16 residues. Trimming cost V 4 bases and J 3 bases; bases outside gene matches: 12. CDR1 and CDR2 (germline): MNHEY, SMNVEV (reference sequence). The CDR3 sequence: CASSSPSSGLLYEQYF. The CDR3 DNA reads TGTGCCAGCAGTTCCCCCTCTAGCGGACTTCTCTACGAGCAGTACTTC.

Regarding this clone: In the same sample, other DNA sequences code for this CDR3. The V and J genes are TRBV13 and TRBJ1-3, with D unresolved. V gave up 3 bases and J gave up 0 bases, with 3 bases separating them. The length of the CDR3 is 13 residues. CDR1 is PRHDT, CDR2 FYEKMQ, per germline (reference sequence). In DNA, the CDR3 is TGTGCCAGCAGCTTGGGCTCTGGAAACACCATATATTTT. It specifies CASSLGSGNTIYF.

This clone was found a few times. The rearrangement joins TRBV28 to TRBJ2-1; maybe TRBD1 (5 bases). V dropped 1 base and J dropped 7 bases, with 11 bases sitting between them. The CDR3 contains 14 residues. Germline V gives CDR1 MDHEN, CDR2 SYDVKM. The CDR3 protein is CASSLFQGRNEQFF. Written as DNA, the CDR3 is TGTGCCAGCAGTTTATTTCAGGGTAGGAATGAGCAGTTCTTC.

The chain uses TRBV5-1 and TRBJ2-7; possibly TRBD1 or TRBD2 for D (5 bases each). The CDR3 is made up of 15 amino acids. Looked up from germline, CDR1 is SGHRS and CDR2 is YFSETQ. V was pared by 4 bases and J by 2 bases, with 16 bases between. The CDR3 region has the DNA TGCGCCAGCAGCGTGGGACCGTTTGGCACCTACGAGCAGTACTTC. It codes for CASSVGPFGTYEQYF.

This clone was seen a few times. The chain recombines TRBV6-5 with TRBJ1-2; TRBD1 is a possible D gene (5 bases). Trimming pared 0 bases from V and 8 bases from J, leaving 10 bases between. CDR3 length: 13 amino acids. Germline V gene lookup returns CDR1 MNHEY and CDR2 SVGAGI. CDR3 residues: CASSYSGTSGYTF. CDR3 bases: TGTGCCAGCAGTTACTCCGGGACTTCCGGCTACACCTTC.

V and J are TRBV5-5 and TRBJ2-5; no clear D. The CDR3 length is 15 residues. CDR1 is SGHKS, CDR2 YYEKEE, per germline (reference sequence). The V gene lost 2 bases and the J gene lost 1 base, with 12 bases spanning the gap. The CDR3 protein is CASSFASSLQETQYF. DNA for the CDR3: TGTGCCAGCAGCTTTGCCAGCTCCCTCCAAGAGACCCAGTACTTC. The entire variable domain, with the rest obtained from reference TRBV5-5 and TRBJ2-5, is as follows: DAGVTQSPTHLIKTRGQQVTLRCSPISGHKSVSWYQQVLGQGPQFIFQYYEKEERGRGNFPDRFSARQFPNYSSELNVNALLLGDSALYLCASSFASSLQETQYFGPGTRLLVL.

By its share, this clone is medium-sized. The V gene is TRBV29-1, the J gene TRBJ2-1; TRBD2 matches at 11 bases. V dropped 7 bases and J dropped 2; count of bases not matched to a gene: 7. Germline CDR1 reads SQVTM; CDR2 reads ANQGSEA. The CDR3 consists of 15 residues. The CDR3 DNA follows: TGCAGCGCAGAGAGACTAGCGGGGCCCTACAATGAGCAGTTCTTC. It translates to CSAERLAGPYNEQFF.